The 20 T cell receptor beta chains below come from one sample, sequenced in a study of OX40 agonist ivuxolimab in advanced cancers. Profiling relied on immunoSEQ multiplex PCR, and the TCRdb table lists in-frame clones only, not all of them. The sample holds about 83,000 clones, roughly 90% seen once. The source material was CD4+ or CD8+ T cells sorted from blood, sampled in a trial of the OX40 agonist ivuxolimab. Receptor source: an adult with an advanced solid tumor such as melanoma, head and neck, liver or kidney cancer.

The chain recombines TRBV7-8 with TRBJ2-2; no reliable D call. The CDR3 sequence is 16 residues long. The germline CDR1 and CDR2 sequences are SGHVS and FQNEAQ. Trimming took 5 bases from V and 0 from J, leaving 13 bases between them. The CDR3 DNA reads as TGTGCCAGCAGCACCCAAGGTACGGCGAACACCGGGGAGCTGTTTTTT. It specifies CASSTQGTANTGELFF.

The chain recombines TRBV5-4 with TRBJ1-1; possibly TRBD1 for D (5 bases). The CDR3 is 15 residues long. Trimming cost V 0 bases and J 1 base, with 10 bases left between them. The germline V gene encodes CDR1 SGHNT and CDR2 YYREEE (reference sequence). Here the CDR3 DNA reads TGTGCCAGCAGCTTGGCCGGGGGGGGGAACACTGAAGCTTTCTTT. It codes for CASSLAGGGNTEAFF.

The table lists this clone with a count of one. V is TRBV6-6 and J is TRBJ1-5, with TRBD1 matching over 7 bases. The J segment lost 7 bases and the V segment lost 7 bases, leaving 10 bases of the junction unmatched. The CDR3 extends over 14 amino acids. The germline gives CDR1 MNHNY, CDR2 SVGAGI (reference sequence). CDR3 sequence: CASNRGRGEQPQHF. In DNA, the CDR3 is TGTGCCAGCAATAGGGGCAGGGGGGAGCAGCCCCAGCATTTT.

This CDR3 reads CASSYDQWSYNEQFF. DNA of the CDR3: TGTGCCAGCAGTTACGACCAGTGGTCCTACAATGAGCAGTTCTTC. The chain employs TRBV6-5 and TRBJ2-1; D gene uncertain. This CDR3 has 15 residues. V was pared by 2 bases and J by 1 base, with 9 bases between. Germline CDR1 is MNHEY and CDR2 is SVGAGI.

This clone was observed a single time. The chain carries TRBV27 and TRBJ2-7; D is unresolved. The ends were cut back, 1 base at V and 4 bases at J, with 8 bases in the middle. Per germline, CDR1 MNHEY and CDR2 SMNVEV (reference sequence). This CDR3 comprises 13 residues. The CDR3 reads CASSLFLGYEQYF. The DNA for the CDR3 is TGTGCCAGCAGTTTATTTCTGGGGTACGAGCAGTACTTC.

The V gene is TRBV6-1, the J gene TRBJ2-1; D is unclear. V was clipped by 1 base and J by 6 bases, with 7 bases between them. The V gene's germline CDR1 is MNHNS and CDR2 SASEGT. This CDR3 has 13 amino acids. CDR3 nucleotide sequence: TGTGCCAGCAGTGAAGGACGGGTCAATGAGCAGTTCTTC. Protein: CASSEGRVNEQFF.

This chain's CDR3 is CASSLSVVNTEAFF. CDR3 nucleotides: TGTGCCAGCAGTCTCTCGGTGGTAAACACTGAAGCTTTCTTT. This chain joins TRBV27 and TRBJ1-1; D gene uncertain. V was cut by 5 bases and J by 2 bases, with 12 bases left in between. Germline V lookup: CDR1 MNHEY, CDR2 SMNVEV (reference sequence). This CDR3 comprises 14 residues.

CDR3 DNA: TGTGCCAGCAGTTACTATGGAGCCACCTATGGCTACACCTTC. Its translation is CASSYYGATYGYTF. The chain couples TRBV6-6 to TRBJ1-2, with D hard to call. Germline-derived CDR1 and CDR2 are MNHNY and SVGAGI (reference sequence). Trimming shortened V by 1 base and J by 4 bases, and 10 bases separated the two germline ends. The CDR3 loop spans 14 amino acids.

The CDR3, as DNA: TGTGCCTGGAGGACAGCGGGAGCGATGTACCAAGAGACCCAGTACTTC. It encodes CAWRTAGAMYQETQYF. The V call is TRBV30, the J call TRBJ2-5, with TRBD2 matching 8 bases. Germline values: CDR1 GTSNPN, CDR2 SVGIG (reference sequence). With V trimmed by 3 bases and J by 0 bases, 9 bases remained unmatched. The CDR3 is 16 residues long. Using reference TRBV30 and TRBJ2-5 for the parts outside the CDR3, the full variable domain is SQTIHQWPATLVQPVGSPLSLECTVEGTSNPNLYWYRQAAGRGLQLLFYSVGIGQISSEVPQNLSASRPQDRQFILSSKKLLLSDSGFYLCAWRTAGAMYQETQYFGPGTRLLVL.

The chain employs TRBV4-1 and TRBJ2-1; 12 nucleotides align to TRBD2. The CDR3 has 18 amino acids. The germline V gene encodes CDR1 MGHRA and CDR2 YSYEKL. Unmatched junction bases numbered 7, after V lost 0 bases and J lost 4 bases. The CDR3 is CASSQDLGGTSGYNEQFF. Written as DNA, the CDR3 is TGCGCCAGCAGCCAAGATCTTGGGGGGACTAGCGGGTACAATGAGCAGTTCTTC.

The chain couples TRBV19 to TRBJ2-7; TRBD2 aligns across 7 bases. Per the germline V gene, CDR1 is LNHDA and CDR2 is SQIVND (reference sequence). The CDR3 sequence is 15 residues long. V gave up 4 bases and J gave up 3 bases; unmatched junction bases: 9. CDR3 in DNA: TGTGCCAGTAGTAAAGGGACTAACCTTTACTACGAGCAGTACTTC. Protein sequence: CASSKGTNLYYEQYF.

The chain employs TRBV7-9 and TRBJ2-1; D might be TRBD2 (5 bases). CDR1 and CDR2 from the germline V gene are SEHNR and FQNEAQ (reference sequence). Trimming shortened V by 2 bases and J by 0 bases, and 14 bases separated the two germline ends. The CDR3 spans 17 residues. This chain's CDR3 is CASSLNVVGSSYNEQFF. CDR3 DNA: TGTGCCAGCAGCTTAAACGTAGTAGGGAGCTCCTACAATGAGCAGTTCTTC.

This rearrangement joins TRBV30 to TRBJ2-1; D is undetermined. Germline CDR1 and CDR2: GTSNPN and SVGIG (reference sequence). The CDR3 spans 13 residues. Trimming left V 5 bases short and J 4 bases short, with 12 bases between. CDR3 loop: CAWARASYNEQFF. DNA of the CDR3: TGTGCCTGGGCTCGGGCCTCTTACAATGAGCAGTTCTTC.

The CDR3: CASSAVDRALNTEAFF. The CDR3 DNA reads as TGTGCCAGCAGCGCCGTCGACAGGGCGCTGAACACTGAAGCTTTCTTT. The chain has TRBV9 and TRBJ1-1; 7 nucleotides line up with TRBD1. This CDR3 is built from 16 residues. CDR1 is SGDLS and CDR2 is YYNGEE in the germline V gene. J was trimmed by 0 bases and V by 3 bases; bases with no gene match: 8.

The chain has TRBV2 and TRBJ2-7; the D gene is possibly TRBD2 (6 bases). CDR1 SNHLY and CDR2 FYNNEI come from the germline V gene. V was clipped by 8 bases and J by 2 bases, with 10 bases between them. CDR3 length equals 12 residues. The chain's CDR3 is CASRGAAYEQYF. Written as DNA, the CDR3 is TGTGCCAGCCGCGGGGCTGCCTACGAGCAGTACTTC. The full variable domain, completed using reference TRBV2 and TRBJ2-7, is EPEVTQTPSHQVTQMGQEVILRCVPISNHLYFYWYRQILGQKVEFLVSFYNNEISEKSEIFDDQFSVERPDGSNFTLKIRSTKLEDSAMYFCASRGAAYEQYFGPGTRLTVT.

The J gene is TRBJ2-1, the V gene TRBV5-1, with D possibly being TRBD1 or TRBD2 (6 bases each). Trimming took off 3 bases at V and 6 bases at J, with 16 bases between the two ends. The germline V gene encodes CDR1 SGHRS and CDR2 YFSETQ. The CDR3 runs 15 residues. This CDR3 reads CASSSLKGGPNEQFF. As DNA, the CDR3 is TGCGCCAGCAGCTCCCTCAAGGGGGGACCCAATGAGCAGTTCTTC.

This clone was detected only a few times. The gene calls are TRBV5-1 and TRBJ2-2, with D perhaps matching TRBD2 (5 bases). Germline values: CDR1 SGHRS, CDR2 YFSETQ. V gave up 0 bases and J gave up 4 bases, with 13 bases separating them. The CDR3 has 16 amino acids. In nucleotides, the CDR3 is TGCGCCAGCAGCTTGGCTCCGGGGTCGGGCACCGGGGAGCTGTTTTTT. As protein: CASSLAPGSGTGELFF. Based on the CDR3 plus reference TRBV5-1 and TRBJ2-2, the full variable domain is KAGVTQTPRYLIKTRGQQVTLSCSPISGHRSVSWYQQTPGQGLQFLFEYFSETQRNKGNFPGRFSGRQFSNSRSEMNVSTLELGDSALYLCASSLAPGSGTGELFFGEGSRLTVL.

The rearrangement uses TRBV27 and TRBJ1-2, with unresolved D. CDR1 and CDR2 from the germline V gene are MNHEY and SMNVEV (reference sequence). The ends were cut back, 5 bases at V and 3 bases at J, with 13 bases in the middle. This CDR3 has 14 residues. The CDR3 region is CASSPGWGDYGYTF. The CDR3 DNA reads TGTGCCAGCAGTCCTGGGTGGGGTGACTATGGCTACACCTTC.

The chain has TRBV5-1 and TRBJ2-3; 7 bases match TRBD1. Germline CDR1 reads SGHRS; CDR2 reads YFSETQ. V was clipped by 3 bases and J by 2 bases; unmatched bases: 9. CDR3 size: 16 residues. The CDR3 DNA sequence: TGCGCCAGCAGCTCACAGGGGCGACTTACCACAGATACGCAGTATTTT. Residues: CASSSQGRLTTDTQYF. Variable domain in full (rest from reference TRBV5-1 and TRBJ2-3): KAGVTQTPRYLIKTRGQQVTLSCSPISGHRSVSWYQQTPGQGLQFLFEYFSETQRNKGNFPGRFSGRQFSNSRSEMNVSTLELGDSALYLCASSSQGRLTTDTQYFGPGTRLTVL.

The CDR3: CAISDPERPGTDDEKLFF. The CDR3 DNA is TGTGCCATCAGTGACCCGGAGAGACCGGGGACAGATGATGAAAAACTGTTTTTT. The rearrangement links TRBV10-3 to TRBJ1-4; 7 nucleotides line up with TRBD1. V shed 3 bases, J shed 6 bases, and the junction held 16 bases outside the gene matches. This CDR3 is built from 18 residues. Looked up from germline, CDR1 is ENHRY and CDR2 is SYGVKD.